These T cell receptor beta chains were read from a single sample in a study of shared T cell receptors in the human thymus. This table comes from immunoSEQ multiplex PCR, and its TCRdb copy is limited to in-frame clones, with some not included. This table holds 540,000 or so clones, approximately 80% found once. The same data also contributed to another study, on human thymus T cells.

The specimen sequenced was thymocytes. The receptor set was obtained from a boy less than two years old with a congenital heart defect. The conserved cysteine and the conserved F or W are not part of the CDR3 here. The D gene is left open where the match is weak. A row's size may be missing; if present it is once, few, many or a size class.

clone size	V gene	D gene	CDR3 protein
-	TRBV30	TRBD2	AWGLAGDNEQY
few	TRBV7-2	-	ASSFGRRLLYEQY
-	TRBV18	TRBD1	ASSPQQGAMGQPQH
-	TRBV6-1	-	ASSEAGGLNSGNTIY
few	TRBV11-2	TRBD1	ASSKTDPGQGAEAF
-	TRBV7-9	-	ASSEHSHNQPQH
-	TRBV9	TRBD1	ASSDTQTGNENEQY
-	TRBV6-1	-	ASSEWWHEQY
-	TRBV28	-	ASRLRVNTEAF
-	TRBV11-3	TRBD2	ASSYSGGSTDTQY
once	TRBV6-6	TRBD2	ASRRLGGGRDYEQF
-	TRBV19	TRBD1	ASSGTGGQRQPQH
-	TRBV27	TRBD1	ASSLGDRSNEKLF
-	TRBV29-1	-	SVIDSRNQPQH
-	TRBV20-1	-	SSGVGGAF
-	TRBV2	-	ATHLRGEGPSGNTIY
-	TRBV19	-	ASSISRNTEAF
-	TRBV5-1	-	ASSPATGASGVSTDTQY
-	TRBV7-8	-	ASSLVIGGAYEQY
-	TRBV27	-	ASSLNRHTGELF
-	TRBV27	-	ASSLYRTALYEQY
few	TRBV15	-	ATGLGPPDYGYT
-	TRBV2	-	ASSEGSTEAF
once	TRBV25-1	TRBD2	ASRGGVGTSVTGELF
-	TRBV29-1	-	LTRPAEITSTDTQY